This entry lists 24 T cell receptor beta chains sequenced from one sample in a study of vaccination effects on CD4 cells after COVID-19. The protocol was immunoSEQ multiplex PCR, while the TCRdb copy is restricted to in-frame clones and leaves out a portion. Counted here are nearly 45,000 clones, approximately 77% occurring once; the ten biggest clones make up 9% to 10%. Having been cultured for less than 13 days, the cells underwent CD4+ T cell isolation. All study participants received two doses of BNT162b2 or mRNA-1273 vaccine. Which antigens these TCRs recognize remains unknown. Here the sequenced sample was CD4+ T cells from PBMCs cultured without peptide, taken after COVID-19 vaccination. These receptors were obtained from a human donor who received a COVID-19 vaccine.

The genes are TRBV4-1 and TRBJ2-3; D unresolved. The CDR3 sequence is 15 residues long. Trimming removed 1 base from V and 2 bases from J, with 10 bases in between. The germline V gene encodes CDR1 MGHRA and CDR2 YSYEKL. CDR3 DNA sequence: TGCGCCAGCAGCCAAGTCGTCGATTTCACAGATACGCAGTATTTT. It yields the protein CASSQVVDFTDTQYF.

The rearrangement joins TRBV6-5 to TRBJ2-3, with 7 bases lining up with TRBD1. V was clipped by 6 bases and J by 7 bases; unmatched bases: 4. This CDR3 has 12 residues. The germline V gene encodes CDR1 MNHEY and CDR2 SVGAGI. The CDR3 DNA follows: TGTGCCAGCAGAGAGACAGGGTATACGCAGTATTTT. Protein product: CASRETGYTQYF.

This clone was seen once. V usage is TRBV6-2 or TRBV6-3 and J usage is TRBJ1-1, with 7 bases that match TRBD1. The germline CDR1 and CDR2 sequences are MNHEY and SVGEGT. CDR3 length equals 15 residues. Unmatched junction bases numbered 7, after V lost 6 bases and J lost 0 bases. Written as DNA, the CDR3 is TGTGCCAGCAGCCGTCGACAGGGACTGAACACTGAAGCTTTCTTT. Its protein is CASSRRQGLNTEAFF.

V and J are TRBV6-6 and TRBJ1-1; D is ambiguous. In germline, CDR1 is MNHNY, CDR2 SVGAGI (reference sequence). The V gene lost 6 bases and the J gene lost 1 base, with 3 bases spanning the gap. The CDR3 loop spans 11 amino acids. CDR3 bases: TGTGCCAGCAGCCGGAACACTGAAGCTTTCTTT. This sequence encodes CASSRNTEAFF.

The chain links TRBV7-8 to TRBJ2-1; possible D gene TRBD2, 5 bases. Germline-derived CDR1 and CDR2 are SGHVS and FQNEAQ. This CDR3 comprises 13 residues. With 1 base removed from V and 10 bases from J, the gap between germline ends came to 11 bases. The CDR3 sequence: CASSLGETREQFF. The CDR3 region has the DNA TGTGCCAGCAGCTTAGGGGAGACGCGGGAGCAGTTCTTC.

The chain carries TRBV10-3 and TRBJ1-2; TRBD1 agrees at 10 bases. The V and J ends lost 4 bases and 7 bases, in that order; junction bases with no gene match: 9. CDR1 ENHRY and CDR2 SYGVKD come from the germline V gene. The CDR3 is made up of 15 amino acids. Here the CDR3 DNA reads TGTGCCATCAGTGGGGACGGGACAGGGGTTGCTGGCTACACCTTC. It is translated as CAISGDGTGVAGYTF.

The chain recombines TRBV14 with TRBJ2-3; D is perhaps TRBD1 or TRBD2 (5 bases each). Germline V lookup: CDR1 SGHDN, CDR2 FVKESK. V shed 3 bases and J shed 4 bases, with 14 bases lying between them. This CDR3 has 15 residues. CDR3 DNA sequence: TGTGCCAGCAGCCACCGGGGCCAAGGAGCAGATACGCAGTATTTT. Residues: CASSHRGQGADTQYF.

This clone was counted a few times. J is TRBJ2-7 and V is TRBV18; D is unclear. The CDR3 contains 11 residues. V dropped 5 bases and J dropped 1 base, with 3 bases sitting between them. Germline V gives CDR1 KGHSH, CDR2 LQKENI. The CDR3 region is CASSSSYEQYF. CDR3 bases: TGTGCCAGCTCATCGTCCTACGAGCAGTACTTC.

V usage is TRBV6-6 and J usage is TRBJ2-2; TRBD2 aligns across 8 bases. V lost 5 bases to trimming and J lost 6 bases; unmatched junction nucleotides: 11. Germline assignment: CDR1 MNHNY and CDR2 SVGAGI (reference sequence). The CDR3 is 16 amino acids. The CDR3 loop reads CASSNPVGREAGELFF. In nucleotides, the CDR3 is TGTGCCAGCAGTAACCCTGTAGGGCGGGAGGCCGGGGAGCTGTTTTTT.

The V and J genes are TRBV4-1 and TRBJ2-6; D perhaps matches TRBD1 (5 bases). The germline gives CDR1 MGHRA, CDR2 YSYEKL. The CDR3 has 17 amino acids. The V end lost 0 bases, the J end lost 0 bases, and 9 bases lay between the germline ends. Written as DNA, the CDR3 is TGCGCCAGCAGCCAAGAGCAGGGCCCCTCTGGGGCCAACGTCCTGACTTTC. This gives the protein CASSQEQGPSGANVLTF.

This clone was picked up a small number of times. The chain has TRBV11-2 and TRBJ1-2; D gene ambiguous. This CDR3 contains 14 residues. V was trimmed by 3 bases and J by 3 bases, leaving 11 bases between them. Germline CDR1 reads SGHAT; CDR2 reads FQNNGV. The CDR3 here is CASSFLFGDYGYTF. CDR3 bases: TGTGCCAGCAGCTTCCTCTTTGGGGACTATGGCTACACCTTC.

The V call is TRBV12-3 or TRBV12-4, the J call TRBJ1-1; D may be TRBD1 (5 bases). This CDR3 spans 13 amino acids. V was clipped by 6 bases and J by 7 bases, with 15 bases between them. The CDR3 here is CASRSGSLDEAFF. CDR3 sequence (DNA): TGTGCCAGCAGGTCAGGGTCCCTTGATGAAGCTTTCTTT.

V is TRBV10-3 and J is TRBJ2-1; TRBD2 aligns across 11 bases. The length of the CDR3 is 15 residues. Germline CDR1 reads ENHRY; CDR2 reads SYGVKD. Trimming removed 6 bases from V and 2 bases from J; junction bases left unmatched: 3. The CDR3 loop is CAISKTSGTYNEQFF. DNA for the CDR3: TGTGCCATCAGCAAGACTAGCGGGACCTACAATGAGCAGTTCTTC.

This sequence joins TRBV24-1 and TRBJ2-3; 8 nucleotides align to TRBD1. Germline CDR1 reads KGHDR; CDR2 reads SFDVKD. V was clipped by 9 bases and J by 1 base; unmatched bases: 2. The CDR3 extends over 13 amino acids. CDR3 in amino acids: CATEGQGTDTQYF. DNA for the CDR3: TGTGCCACCGAGGGACAGGGCACAGATACGCAGTATTTT.

The chain links TRBV5-4 to TRBJ1-1, with D possibly TRBD1 on 6 matching bases. CDR3 length: 15 amino acids. V gave up 0 bases and J gave up 7 bases, with 16 bases separating them. CDR1 is SGHNT, CDR2 YYREEE, per germline (reference sequence). CDR3 residues: CASSLGAPGAGEAFF. The CDR3 DNA is TGTGCCAGCAGCTTGGGGGCCCCAGGGGCGGGTGAAGCTTTCTTT. Full variable domain (outside the CDR3, taken from reference TRBV5-4 and TRBJ1-1): ETGVTQSPTHLIKTRGQQVTLRCSSQSGHNTVSWYQQALGQGPQFIFQYYREEENGRGNFPPRFSGLQFPNYSSELNVNALELDDSALYLCASSLGAPGAGEAFFGQGTRLTVV.

This clone has more than one count but fewer than ten. The chain couples TRBV9 to TRBJ2-2; D is ambiguous. Germline assignment: CDR1 SGDLS and CDR2 YYNGEE. The CDR3 length is 15 residues. V lost 0 bases and J lost 4, with 10 bases in between. The CDR3 sequence: CASSVVNSGTGELFF. For the CDR3, the DNA is TGTGCCAGCAGCGTAGTAAATAGTGGCACCGGGGAGCTGTTTTTT. Together with reference TRBV9 and TRBJ2-2, the CDR3 gives the full variable domain: DSGVTQTPKHLITATGQRVTLRCSPRSGDLSVYWYQQSLDQGLQFLIQYYNGEERAKGNILERFSAQQFPDLHSELNLSSLELGDSALYFCASSVVNSGTGELFFGEGSRLTVL.

The chain couples TRBV5-6 to TRBJ2-5, with 10 bases lining up with TRBD1. Trimming cost V 4 bases and J 5 bases; bases outside gene matches: 8. The CDR3 covers 15 residues. Germline values: CDR1 SGHDT, CDR2 YYEEEE. CDR3 in amino acids: CASSVTGGFRETQYF. CDR3 DNA: TGTGCCAGCAGCGTGACAGGGGGCTTCAGGGAGACCCAGTACTTC.

V is TRBV5-4 and J is TRBJ1-2; TRBD1 might be the D (5 bases). Germline V gives CDR1 SGHNT, CDR2 YYREEE (reference sequence). The CDR3 is 15 amino acids. V was clipped by 1 base and J by 3 bases, with 13 bases between them. This CDR3 is CASSLLPQGDYGYTF. In DNA, the CDR3 is TGTGCCAGCAGCTTGTTACCCCAGGGTGACTATGGCTACACCTTC.

V is TRBV5-1 and J is TRBJ1-2; possible D gene TRBD1, 6 bases. Trimming left V 4 bases short and J 8 bases short, with 18 bases between. This CDR3 region has 14 residues. Germline CDR1 is SGHRS and CDR2 is YFSETQ. The CDR3 bases are TGCGCCAGCAGCATACTAGACAGGAGAAGCGGCTACACCTTC. Translating it yields CASSILDRRSGYTF.

The rearrangement links TRBV4-1 to TRBJ1-1, with D perhaps matching TRBD1 (5 bases). Per germline, CDR1 MGHRA and CDR2 YSYEKL. V gave up 2 bases and J gave up 10 bases, with 11 bases separating them. This CDR3 is 12 amino acids long. The chain's CDR3 is CASSQLPGGAFF. The DNA for the CDR3 is TGCGCCAGCAGCCAACTACCGGGGGGAGCTTTCTTT.

The rearrangement links TRBV20-1 to TRBJ1-5, with 8 bases that match TRBD1. This CDR3 is built from 11 residues. Trimming cost V 5 bases and J 11 bases; bases outside gene matches: 5. CDR1 DFQATT and CDR2 SNEGSKA come from the germline V gene (reference sequence). The CDR3 coding sequence is TGCAGTGCTCTCACAGGGGGGGCCCAGCATTTT. It encodes CSALTGGAQHF.

This clone was picked up a small number of times. The chain uses TRBV18 and TRBJ2-2, with D uncertain. The ends were cut back, 0 bases at V and 5 bases at J, with 13 bases in the middle. The CDR3 is 16 residues long. Germline V gene sequence: CDR1 KGHSH, CDR2 LQKENI. The CDR3 DNA follows: TGTGCCAGCTCACCACCCTGGGCAGGCGGTACCGGGGAGCTGTTTTTT. Its translation: CASSPPWAGGTGELFF.

The chain joins TRBV27 to TRBJ1-5; D perhaps matches TRBD1 (5 bases). There are 17 residues in the CDR3. Germline CDR1 is MNHEY and CDR2 is SMNVEV (reference sequence). V was shortened by 6 bases and J by 10 bases, with 28 bases between the two germline ends. The CDR3, as DNA: TGTGCCAGCAGCCCGGCCGGGGCCAAGAAACCTCGCAATCCCCAGCATTTT. Translated, it gives CASSPAGAKKPRNPQHF.

J is TRBJ2-2 and V is TRBV7-2; D might be TRBD2 (6 bases). The germline gives CDR1 SGHTA, CDR2 FQGNSA. Trimming took 2 bases from V and 7 from J, leaving 14 bases between them. This CDR3 has 15 residues. The CDR3 sequence is CASSLRRGAGGELFF. As DNA, the CDR3 is TGTGCCAGCAGCTTAAGGAGGGGCGCCGGCGGGGAGCTGTTTTTT.